This T cell receptor beta chain was obtained from a study of T cell repertoires in cytomegalovirus infection. The wider study: Public TCR beta signatures provided an indication of both CMV infection and a matching HLA type.

One entry per CDR3 protein results from TCRdb running MiXCR on the reads. The sample lists approximately 150,000 distinct CDR3 sequences; approximately 5.9% were seen once. There are a few counts of this clonotype. Germline V gene lookup returns CDR1 SNHLY and CDR2 FYNNEI. The CDR3 runs to 16 residues. V lost 7 bases and J lost 3; bases outside the gene matches: 12. The sample was PBMCs. This clonotype originated in a human donor in good health (CMV status not recorded). Some clones in this sample may be carry-over from other donors' samples. The V gene is TRBV2, the J gene TRBJ2-3, with TRBD1 matching over 8 bases. This CDR3 is CASTREGTGRTDTQYF. DNA of the CDR3: TGTGCCAGCACCAGAGAGGGGACAGGACGTACAGATACGCAGTATTTT.